This T cell receptor (beta chain) was profiled in a study of control samples from healthy donors and cancer patients. This table comes from immunoSEQ multiplex PCR, and its TCRdb copy is limited to in-frame clones, with some not included. The table has about 95,000 clones, approximately 86% seen once. This clone was recorded once. This CDR3 is 15 amino acids long. In germline, CDR1 is MGHRA, CDR2 YSYEKL. Germline trimming cut 4 bases from V and 3 bases from J; bases unmatched to any gene: 5. V and J are TRBV4-1 and TRBJ2-7; 11 nucleotides line up with TRBD1. This TCR was sampled from a man between 25 and 39 years old in good health. Sequences were obtained from blood. As DNA, the CDR3 is TGCGCCAGCAGCCTGTACGGGACAGGGGGCTACGAGCAGTACTTC. Its translation: CASSLYGTGGYEQYF.